This T cell receptor beta chain was retrieved from a study of vaccination and CD4 T cells after COVID-19 (dated by TCRdb to the early 2020s). About the investigation overall: SARS-CoV-2 positivity had been established in the convalescent patients by nasal swab PCR, and mild disease was recorded in under ten of these patients and severe disease in one. Post-COVID blood samples from convalescent patients were collected a median of around 110 days after diagnosis, with a range of 35 to 161 days. Six males and four females were included in the convalescent cohort, with two Hispanic individuals, seven Caucasians, two Asians and one multiracial person represented. Participants got two doses of the Pfizer-BioNTech BNT162b2 vaccine (n=8) or two doses of the Moderna mRNA-1273 vaccine (n=2). Overlapping spike peptide pools from SARS-CoV-2 and from the common cold coronaviruses HCoV-NL63, HCoV-OC43 and HCoV-229E were used as culture stimuli. In over 8 COVID-19 convalescent patients and a handful of infection-naive healthy vaccine recipients, researchers compared the spike-specific CD4+ TCR repertoire from before mRNA vaccination with the repertoire from after. Post-vaccine blood samples were obtained a median of approximately 74 days after the second vaccine dose, with a range of 14 to 241 days. Control cultures received a CEFX viral epitope pool as the positive control, an HIV-1 Nef peptide pool as the negative control, or no peptide. Results and caveats for the whole study, not just this receptor: Of the vaccine-specific clones found in convalescent patients, nearly all (304 of 307) were mono-reactive for SARS-CoV-2 spike instead of being cross-reactive with common cold coronaviruses. Only a relatively small number of convalescent patients were included in the study, and early timepoints following natural infection were not analyzed. Among convalescent patients, a median about 86% of the SARS-CoV-2-reactive clones seen after vaccination appeared only after vaccination, which suggests priming specific to the vaccine. The median count of SARS-CoV-2-reactive clonotypes went up from 21 after infection to 30 to 40 after vaccination, although the change was not significant.

Comment on this clonotype: Its antigen has not been determined. Base qualities are not provided; no much larger clone lies one nucleotide away.

According to the study, the label for this sample's treatment or condition signals: roughly ten-day PBMC culture with coronavirus spike peptide pools or control peptides (ViraFEST assay). The ViraFEST assay was used in the study, in which antigen-specific T cells were expanded with peptide pools and expanded clonotypes were subsequently identified by TCR sequencing. Positive SARS-CoV-2 PCR tests in the convalescent patients dated from March to December 2020, before Alpha, Beta and Delta variants emerged in the United States. Each well held about 1.8 million PBMCs cultured with around 10 ug/ml peptide pools in IMDM containing around 5% human AB serum and around 10 IU/ml IL-2. Half of the culture medium was replaced with fresh IL-2-containing medium on days 3 and 7. Once the cells had been in culture for about 10 days, the EasySep CD4+ T cell isolation kit was used to isolate CD4+ T cells by negative selection. PBMCs were separated from whole blood using Ficoll-Paque Plus gradient centrifugation and then either used fresh or cryopreserved at -140C. Each culture condition was generally run in triplicate wells.

To prepare the library, PCR was applied. DNA from cultured CD4+ T cells underwent TCR sequencing with the Oncomine TCR Beta short-read assay at the Johns Hopkins FTIC core. The QIAamp micro DNA kit was used to extract genomic DNA from the cultured CD4+ T cells. Oncomine TCR Beta libraries from cultured CD4+ T cells were pooled with unique dual indexes and sequenced on an Illumina iSeq 100. In the paper's pipeline: Non-productive sequences were filtered out, and CDR3s that did not start with C, did not end with F or W, or were shorter than 7 amino acids were discarded. Antigen-specific clonotypes were identified with the MANAFEST web application by comparing peptide-stimulated wells with reference and other culture wells. Positive clones required FDR below 0.05, an odds ratio above 5, and productive frequency above 0.1% in at least two of three replicate wells. Cross-reactive clonotypes were defined as significantly expanded in both SARS-CoV-2 spike wells and at least one common cold coronavirus spike condition. Similarity between CDR3 sequences was evaluated in R version 3.6.1 using Levenshtein distances (stringdist) and unrooted phylogenetic trees (ape). The public reads were quality trimmed at Q25 with fastp and then assembled into clones with MiXCR by TCRdb, keeping productive beta chains. Each entry merges the rows of one CDR3 protein and shows their most common DNA and genes. These V and J calls are TCRdb output, not the study's own analysis. In all, the sample holds about 21,000 distinct CDR3 sequences, and roughly two fifths of those were seen once. Around 5% of the sample is in the top ten clones.

Relative to germline, V is 7 bases shorter and J is 10 bases shorter, with 16 bases between their ends. Reading from cysteine to phenylalanine, the CDR3 counts 12 amino acids. CDR3 DNA is the only sequence kept; it has 36 bases, read in frame from the first base. The receptor was isolated from a human donor who had recovered from COVID-19. The specimen was CD4+ T cells from blood, cultured in vitro, collected before SARS-CoV-2 vaccination. Rearrangement joined TRBV12-3 or TRBV12-4 to TRBJ1-1; TRBD1 could be the D gene, as 5 bases match. The CDR3 corresponds to CASTLGGAGAFF. The sequenced DNA is TGTGCCAGCACCCTAGGCGGGGCAGGAGCTTTCTTT.